This T cell receptor beta chain was obtained from a study of blood T cells in healthy people across ages. Findings of the study overall: It was not known whether donors were CMV positive (a possible confounder of expanded clonotype changes). Older age coincided with a roughly linear decline in TCR beta diversity per million T cells.

As regards this clonotype: The antigen is unknown.

The germline V gene has CDR1 DFQATT and CDR2 SNEGSKA (reference sequence). The germline V and J ends were trimmed by 0 bases and 0 bases, with 11 bases remaining between them. This CDR3 comprises 15 residues. PCR was performed a second time for about 7 to 11 cycles using a sample-barcoded 5' primer and a J-beta primer mix. MiXCR was run by TCRdb on the 5' RACE reads, yielding one entry per CDR3 protein. The sample records roughly 900,000 distinct CDR3 sequences, under 50% being singletons. This receptor was taken from a man aged 30-40 years in good health. The sample consisted of blood. The gene calls are TRBV20-1 and TRBJ2-5, with D uncertain. The CDR3 spells CSARDSRSYQETQYF. CDR3 nucleotides: TGCAGTGCTAGAGATTCTCGGTCGTACCAAGAGACCCAGTACTTC.